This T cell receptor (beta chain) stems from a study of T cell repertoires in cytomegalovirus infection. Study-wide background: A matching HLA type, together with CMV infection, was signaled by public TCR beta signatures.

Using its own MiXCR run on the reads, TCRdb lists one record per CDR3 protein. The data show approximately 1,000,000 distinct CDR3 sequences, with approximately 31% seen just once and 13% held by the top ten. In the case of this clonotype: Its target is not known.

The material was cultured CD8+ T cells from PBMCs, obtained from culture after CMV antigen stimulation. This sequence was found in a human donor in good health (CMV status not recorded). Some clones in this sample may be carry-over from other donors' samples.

Here the CDR3 DNA reads TGTGCCAGCAGTTATTTTAACACCGGGGAGCTGTTTTTT. Protein sequence: CASSYFNTGELFF. J is TRBJ2-2 and V is TRBV6-5; D remains unclear. V was clipped by 3 bases and J by 2 bases, with 4 bases between them. This CDR3 spans 13 amino acids. Germline V gene sequence: CDR1 MNHEY, CDR2 SVGAGI.